This entry concerns a single TCR beta chain. Its specificity is unknown. The data stem from a study of T cell repertoires in cytomegalovirus infection. Study at large: A matching HLA type, together with CMV infection, was signaled by public TCR beta signatures. Points from the study as a whole: Predominance within the ex vivo response was attributable to HLA-C-restricted CMV-specific TCR beta clonotypes.

TCRdb used MiXCR to reprocess the reads, holding one entry per CDR3 protein. The data show around 100,000 distinct CDR3 sequences, with under 45% seen just once and approximately 74% held by the top ten. Germline V gives CDR1 MNHEY, CDR2 SVGAGI. The CDR3 length is 15 residues. After removal of 6 bases from V and 5 bases from J, the junction contained 9 bases not matched to a gene. The sequencing here drew on CD8+ T cells from cultured PBMCs, taken from culture after CMV antigen stimulation. J is TRBJ2-2 and V is TRBV6-5; 7 bases map to TRBD2. The source of this sequence is a human donor in good health (CMV status not recorded). Some clones in this sample may be carry-over from other donors' samples. CDR3 sequence reads: CASSLLGGLTGELFF. The CDR3 coding sequence is TGTGCCAGCAGCTTATTGGGAGGGCTGACCGGGGAGCTGTTTTTT.